The clone carrying this TCR beta chain was counted a single time. Germline lookup yields CDR1 SEHNR and CDR2 FQNEAQ (reference sequence). The CDR3 consists of 15 residues. The ends were cut back, 5 bases at V and 6 bases at J, with 18 bases in the middle. The sample comes from a study of cytomegalovirus exposure and HLA in healthy donors. 60 Vbeta and 13 Jbeta primers were used in PCR. Repertoires were generated with immunoSEQ multiplex PCR, while TCRdb's copy carries only in-frame clones and drops some. This sample has some 160,000 clones, with more than 65% found just once. The sequenced sample was PBMCs. V is TRBV7-9 and J is TRBJ2-3; no firm D call. This receptor was obtained from a woman aged 25 to 39 in good health and CMV-seronegative. The CDR3 nucleotides are TGTGCCAGCAGCCCCAGACTCTCCCTTGGGGATACGCAGTATTTT. Translated, it gives CASSPRLSLGDTQYF.